This T cell receptor beta chain was captured by sequencing in a study of blood T cell repertoires in COVID-19. Across the whole study: PBMCs, B-cell-depleted T cells, or T cells were the source of the cDNA or gDNA that made up the material.

Clones were sequenced by immunoSEQ multiplex PCR, and TCRdb holds only the in-frame ones, with some missing. The sample contains 320,000 or so clones, roughly 87% of which appear only once. The CDR3 loop spans 13 amino acids. CDR1 is MNHEY, CDR2 SVGAGI, per germline. The V and J ends lost 9 bases and 3 bases respectively, with 14 bases between them. The sample taken for sequencing was PBMCs or T cells enriched from blood (not recorded which). The chain recombines TRBV6-5 with TRBJ1-2; the D gene is possibly TRBD1 (6 bases). The clonotype comes from a woman in her 30s who had recovered from COVID-19. CDR3 region: CASYRDRYYGYTF. In DNA form, the CDR3 reads TGTGCCAGTTACAGGGACCGGTACTATGGCTACACCTTC.